The 17 T cell receptor beta chains given below trace back to one sample, sequenced in a study of immune evolution from preneoplasia to lung adenocarcinoma. TCRdb's table, derived via immunoSEQ multiplex PCR, lists solely in-frame clones and lacks some. The sample records 5,500 to 7,000 clones, roughly 75% being singletons. Sequencing was performed on FFPE lung adenocarcinoma in situ tissue. These receptors all stem from a donor of 70 years or more with lung adenocarcinoma.

The CDR3 bases are TGTGCCAGCACCCCAAGGAGGAGCACAGATACGCAGTATTTT. Its translation is CASTPRRSTDTQYF. The chain combines TRBV28 with TRBJ2-3; D perhaps matches TRBD2 (5 bases). Trimming left V 7 bases short and J 0 bases short, with 11 bases between. Looked up from germline, CDR1 is MDHEN and CDR2 is SYDVKM. CDR3 length equals 14 residues. Looking up the rest from reference TRBV28 and TRBJ2-3 gives the full variable domain: DVKVTQSSRYLVKRTGEKVFLECVQDMDHENMFWYRQDPGLGLRLIYFSYDVKMKEKGDIPEGYSVSREKKERFSLILESASTNQTSMYLCASTPRRSTDTQYFGPGTRLTVL.

This clone was detected a few times. This chain uses TRBV5-6 with TRBJ1-1; a possible D gene is TRBD1 (6 bases). CDR3 length: 15 residues. The V and J ends lost 0 bases and 3 bases respectively, with 12 bases between them. Germline values: CDR1 SGHDT, CDR2 YYEEEE. The CDR3 DNA follows: TGTGCCAGCAGCTTGGGGCCGGGACAATACACTGAAGCTTTCTTT. Protein product: CASSLGPGQYTEAFF.

V usage is TRBV6-1 and J usage is TRBJ1-5, with D hard to call. The CDR3 covers 13 residues. Trimming left V 3 bases short and J 6 bases short, with 9 bases between. Looked up from germline, CDR1 is MNHNS and CDR2 is SASEGT. This CDR3 reads CASSEGFGQPQHF. The CDR3 bases are TGTGCCAGCAGTGAGGGGTTTGGTCAGCCCCAGCATTTT.

The chain is built from TRBV14 and TRBJ1-2; D not resolved. V was shortened by 1 base and J by 7 bases, with 22 bases between the two germline ends. The CDR3 contains 17 residues. Germline V lookup: CDR1 SGHDN, CDR2 FVKESK. CDR3 DNA: TGTGCCAGCAGCCAAGGAACTAAAGGGAAGAGGCTCGGTGGCTACACCTTC. Protein product: CASSQGTKGKRLGGYTF.

This clone was counted only a few times. V usage is TRBV7-9 and J usage is TRBJ1-4, with D unclear. The germline V and J ends were trimmed by 4 bases and 7 bases, with 4 bases remaining between them. Germline V lookup: CDR1 SEHNR, CDR2 FQNEAQ (reference sequence). The CDR3 covers 11 residues. CDR3 nucleotide sequence: TGTGCCAGCAGCTCCAGTGAAAAACTGTTTTTT. Protein product: CASSSSEKLFF.

CDR3 loop: CASSRDVSTRYF. The CDR3 DNA is TGTGCCAGCAGCCGGGACGTCTCTACTCGGTACTTC. This rearrangement joins TRBV7-9 to TRBJ2-7; tentatively, D is TRBD1 or TRBD2 (5 bases each). Between the trimmed V and J ends, which lost 5 bases and 12 bases, there was a span of 17 bases. Germline V gives CDR1 SEHNR, CDR2 FQNEAQ (reference sequence). The CDR3 extends over 12 amino acids.

This chain joins TRBV18 and TRBJ2-7; TRBD2 matches 9 bases. Germline assignment: CDR1 KGHSH and CDR2 LQKENI. This CDR3 has 16 residues. V trimming: 0 bases; J trimming: 5 bases; junction bases outside the gene matches: 8. The chain's CDR3 is CASSPPIAGVGNEQYF. The CDR3 DNA reads as TGTGCCAGCTCACCACCGATAGCGGGAGTGGGTAACGAGCAGTACTTC. Drawing the rest from reference TRBV18 and TRBJ2-7, the complete variable domain is NAGVMQNPRHLVRRRGQEARLRCSPMKGHSHVYWYRQLPEEGLKFMVYLQKENIIDESGMPKERFSAEFPKEGPSILRIQQVVRGDSAAYFCASSPPIAGVGNEQYFGPGTRLTVT.

This clone was seen a few times. The gene calls are TRBV4-1 and TRBJ2-3; D ambiguous. Germline V gives CDR1 MGHRA, CDR2 YSYEKL. This CDR3 spans 15 amino acids. Trimming left V 3 bases short and J 0 bases short, with 10 bases between. The CDR3: CASSHDKRSTDTQYF. The CDR3, as DNA: TGCGCCAGCAGCCACGATAAGCGCAGCACAGATACGCAGTATTTT.

This clone counts as large. This chain links TRBV18 with TRBJ1-1; D is perhaps TRBD1 (5 bases). With 3 bases removed from V and 5 bases from J, the gap between germline ends came to 10 bases. The CDR3 consists of 13 residues. The germline V gene encodes CDR1 KGHSH and CDR2 LQKENI. Here the CDR3 reads CASSPLGGTEAFF. The CDR3 bases are TGTGCCAGCTCACCGTTGGGGGGGACTGAAGCTTTCTTT.

As regards this clone: An end of the junction differs from the germline gene, which may be a read error. The sample has other DNA sequences that encode this CDR3 too. V usage is TRBV30 and J usage is TRBJ1-5; the match to TRBD1 covers 11 bases. The germline V gene has CDR1 GTSNPN and CDR2 SVGIG (reference sequence). The length of the CDR3 is 17 residues. The CDR3, as DNA: TGTGCCTGGAGTAAGGGGACAGGGGGTTATAGCAACCAGCCCCAGCATTTT. Its protein product is CAWSKGTGGYSNQPQHF.

The table lists this clone with a few counts. CDR3 loop: CASSLEGGDLGETQYF. CDR3 nucleotides: TGTGCCAGCAGCTTAGAAGGGGGGGATCTTGGAGAGACCCAGTACTTC. V is TRBV7-6 and J is TRBJ2-5, with TRBD2 as a possible D gene (7 bases). The germline V gene encodes CDR1 SGHVS and CDR2 FNYEAQ. Trimming left V 1 base short and J 4 bases short, with 16 bases between. The CDR3 has 16 residues.

A remark on this clone: A junction boundary mismatches the germline segment, possibly from a read error. The gene calls are TRBV5-6 and TRBJ2-7, with D perhaps being TRBD1 or TRBD2 (5 bases each). Germline CDR1 and CDR2: SGHDT and YYEEEE. The CDR3 extends over 16 amino acids. CDR3 coding DNA: TGTGTCAGCAGCTTGTACGGGGCCCAGAGGGTCTACGAGCAGTACTTC. Translation: CVSSLYGAQRVYEQYF. Filled out from reference TRBV5-6 and TRBJ2-7, the complete variable domain reads DAGVTQSPTHLIKTRGQQVTLRCSPKSGHDTVSWYQQALGQGPQFIFQYYEEEERQRGNFPDRFSGHQFPNYSSELNVNALLLGDSALYLCVSSLYGAQRVYEQYFGPGTRLTVT.

The chain links TRBV11-3 to TRBJ2-5; 8 bases line up with TRBD1. This CDR3 region has 16 residues. The germline V gene has CDR1 SGHNT and CDR2 YENEEA. The V segment lost 2 bases and the J segment 3 bases; nucleotides outside the gene matches: 8. CDR3 loop: CASSLTNRDRKETQYF. CDR3 coding DNA: TGTGCCAGCAGCTTAACCAACCGGGACAGGAAAGAGACCCAGTACTTC.

This clone has a handful of counts. V gene TRBV19 combines with J gene TRBJ1-1, with no clear D. This CDR3 contains 15 residues. Germline CDR1 reads LNHDA; CDR2 reads SQIVND (reference sequence). V was pared by 6 bases and J by 3 bases, with 17 bases between. CDR3 DNA sequence: TGTGCCAGTAGAGGTGCGTCCGCTGGTCACACTGAAGCTTTCTTT. Translation gives CASRGASAGHTEAFF. Full variable domain (outside the CDR3, taken from reference TRBV19 and TRBJ1-1): DGGITQSPKYLFRKEGQNVTLSCEQNLNHDAMYWYRQDPGQGLRLIYYSQIVNDFQKGDIAEGYSVSREKKESFPLTVTSAQKNPTAFYLCASRGASAGHTEAFFGQGTRLTVV.

This chain joins TRBV30 and TRBJ2-6, with 10 bases matching TRBD1. J gave up 0 bases and V 8 bases, and 10 bases lay outside the gene matches. This CDR3 has 17 residues. Germline V gene lookup returns CDR1 GTSNPN and CDR2 SVGIG (reference sequence). As DNA, the CDR3 is TGTGCCCGGAACGGGGACAGGGGCCTCTCTGGGGCCAACGTCCTGACTTTC. Translating it yields CARNGDRGLSGANVLTF.

The gene calls are TRBV7-9 and TRBJ2-3, with 8 bases aligning to TRBD2. This CDR3 is 14 amino acids long. Germline lookup yields CDR1 SEHNR and CDR2 FQNEAQ (reference sequence). V lost 6 bases, J lost 2 bases, and 4 bases stayed unmatched. The CDR3: CASRLAGTTDTQYF. In nucleotides, the CDR3 is TGTGCCAGCAGGCTAGCGGGCACCACAGATACGCAGTATTTT.

This clone was counted once. This chain links TRBV6-1 with TRBJ1-2; D is unresolved. Between the trimmed V and J ends, which lost 4 bases and 1 base, there was a span of 10 bases. The CDR3 spans 14 residues. CDR1 is MNHNS and CDR2 is SASEGT in the germline V gene. CDR3 protein: CASSVHGVNYGYTF. The CDR3 DNA reads as TGTGCCAGCAGTGTTCACGGGGTTAACTATGGCTACACCTTC.